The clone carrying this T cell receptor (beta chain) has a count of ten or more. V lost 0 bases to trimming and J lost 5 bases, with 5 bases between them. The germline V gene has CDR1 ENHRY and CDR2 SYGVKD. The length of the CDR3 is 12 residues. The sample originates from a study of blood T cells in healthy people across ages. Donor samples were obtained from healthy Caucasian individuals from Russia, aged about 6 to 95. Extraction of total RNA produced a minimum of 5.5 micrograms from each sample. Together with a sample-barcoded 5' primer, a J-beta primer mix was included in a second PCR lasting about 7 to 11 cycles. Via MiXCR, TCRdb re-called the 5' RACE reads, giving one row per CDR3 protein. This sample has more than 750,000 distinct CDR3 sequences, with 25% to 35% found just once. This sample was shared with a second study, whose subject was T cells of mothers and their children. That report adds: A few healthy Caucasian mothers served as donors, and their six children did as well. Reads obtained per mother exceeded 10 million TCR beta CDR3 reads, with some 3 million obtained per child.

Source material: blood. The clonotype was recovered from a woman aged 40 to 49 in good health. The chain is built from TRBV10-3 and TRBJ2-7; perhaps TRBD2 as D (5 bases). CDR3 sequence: CAISESRDEQYF. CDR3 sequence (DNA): TGTGCCATCAGTGAGTCGCGGGACGAGCAGTACTTC.